The present T cell receptor beta chain was sequenced within a study of beta chain features in type 1 diabetes. General study findings and limits: A pattern of fewer insertions and more deletions at VDJ junctions was seen in type 1 diabetes patients. Moderate but significant shortening of TCRB CDR3s was recorded in all four CD4+ subsets from Type 1 diabetes patients.

Sorting that relied on CD45RO/CCR7/CD25/CD127/CD95/CD27 yielded CD4+ naive, central memory, regulatory and stem cell-like memory cells. Every bit of the isolated RNA underwent reverse transcription, so sequencing read expressed TCRB transcripts. The read count averaged roughly 4 million across naive, central memory and regulatory T cell samples. Libraries were prepared by immunoSEQ multiplex PCR; TCRdb keeps only in-frame clonotypes and omits some of them. The sample holds 900,000 or so clones, 17% seen once. Remarks on this clone: Its cognate antigen is unknown.

The germline V gene encodes CDR1 SEHNR and CDR2 FQNEAQ (reference sequence). V was pared by 5 bases and J by 0 bases, with 14 bases between. The CDR3 runs to 17 residues. V is TRBV7-9 and J is TRBJ2-6; D call uncertain. The clonotype was recovered from a woman between 18 and 29 years old in good health. Input material: naive CD4+ T cells from blood. The CDR3 here is CASSPLAASSGANVLTF. The CDR3, as DNA: TGTGCCAGCAGCCCCCTCGCGGCTTCCTCTGGGGCCAACGTCCTGACTTTC.